The source of this T cell receptor (beta chain) is a study of Tregs in tolerant kidney transplant recipients. Study results and limitations: Tregs expanded with activated donor B cells seemed most donor-specific.

On this clone: Its antigen is not identified.

Profiled with immunoSEQ multiplex PCR; TCRdb holds only in-frame clones, not every one. The repertoire holds around 16,000 clones, over 85% seen once, with 13% in the top ten. The clonotype originates from a human donor in good health. Material for sequencing was CD8+ T cells from blood.

CDR3 loop: CASSTAGNTEAFF. DNA of the CDR3: TGTGCCAGTAGTACAGCGGGAAACACTGAAGCTTTCTTT. V is TRBV19 and J is TRBJ1-1, with D unclear. CDR1 and CDR2 (germline): LNHDA, SQIVND (reference sequence). This CDR3 region has 13 residues. The V gene lost 4 bases and the J gene lost 2 bases, with 8 bases spanning the gap. Full variable domain (rest looked up from reference TRBV19 and TRBJ1-1): DGGITQSPKYLFRKEGQNVTLSCEQNLNHDAMYWYRQDPGQGLRLIYYSQIVNDFQKGDIAEGYSVSREKKESFPLTVTSAQKNPTAFYLCASSTAGNTEAFFGQGTRLTVV.